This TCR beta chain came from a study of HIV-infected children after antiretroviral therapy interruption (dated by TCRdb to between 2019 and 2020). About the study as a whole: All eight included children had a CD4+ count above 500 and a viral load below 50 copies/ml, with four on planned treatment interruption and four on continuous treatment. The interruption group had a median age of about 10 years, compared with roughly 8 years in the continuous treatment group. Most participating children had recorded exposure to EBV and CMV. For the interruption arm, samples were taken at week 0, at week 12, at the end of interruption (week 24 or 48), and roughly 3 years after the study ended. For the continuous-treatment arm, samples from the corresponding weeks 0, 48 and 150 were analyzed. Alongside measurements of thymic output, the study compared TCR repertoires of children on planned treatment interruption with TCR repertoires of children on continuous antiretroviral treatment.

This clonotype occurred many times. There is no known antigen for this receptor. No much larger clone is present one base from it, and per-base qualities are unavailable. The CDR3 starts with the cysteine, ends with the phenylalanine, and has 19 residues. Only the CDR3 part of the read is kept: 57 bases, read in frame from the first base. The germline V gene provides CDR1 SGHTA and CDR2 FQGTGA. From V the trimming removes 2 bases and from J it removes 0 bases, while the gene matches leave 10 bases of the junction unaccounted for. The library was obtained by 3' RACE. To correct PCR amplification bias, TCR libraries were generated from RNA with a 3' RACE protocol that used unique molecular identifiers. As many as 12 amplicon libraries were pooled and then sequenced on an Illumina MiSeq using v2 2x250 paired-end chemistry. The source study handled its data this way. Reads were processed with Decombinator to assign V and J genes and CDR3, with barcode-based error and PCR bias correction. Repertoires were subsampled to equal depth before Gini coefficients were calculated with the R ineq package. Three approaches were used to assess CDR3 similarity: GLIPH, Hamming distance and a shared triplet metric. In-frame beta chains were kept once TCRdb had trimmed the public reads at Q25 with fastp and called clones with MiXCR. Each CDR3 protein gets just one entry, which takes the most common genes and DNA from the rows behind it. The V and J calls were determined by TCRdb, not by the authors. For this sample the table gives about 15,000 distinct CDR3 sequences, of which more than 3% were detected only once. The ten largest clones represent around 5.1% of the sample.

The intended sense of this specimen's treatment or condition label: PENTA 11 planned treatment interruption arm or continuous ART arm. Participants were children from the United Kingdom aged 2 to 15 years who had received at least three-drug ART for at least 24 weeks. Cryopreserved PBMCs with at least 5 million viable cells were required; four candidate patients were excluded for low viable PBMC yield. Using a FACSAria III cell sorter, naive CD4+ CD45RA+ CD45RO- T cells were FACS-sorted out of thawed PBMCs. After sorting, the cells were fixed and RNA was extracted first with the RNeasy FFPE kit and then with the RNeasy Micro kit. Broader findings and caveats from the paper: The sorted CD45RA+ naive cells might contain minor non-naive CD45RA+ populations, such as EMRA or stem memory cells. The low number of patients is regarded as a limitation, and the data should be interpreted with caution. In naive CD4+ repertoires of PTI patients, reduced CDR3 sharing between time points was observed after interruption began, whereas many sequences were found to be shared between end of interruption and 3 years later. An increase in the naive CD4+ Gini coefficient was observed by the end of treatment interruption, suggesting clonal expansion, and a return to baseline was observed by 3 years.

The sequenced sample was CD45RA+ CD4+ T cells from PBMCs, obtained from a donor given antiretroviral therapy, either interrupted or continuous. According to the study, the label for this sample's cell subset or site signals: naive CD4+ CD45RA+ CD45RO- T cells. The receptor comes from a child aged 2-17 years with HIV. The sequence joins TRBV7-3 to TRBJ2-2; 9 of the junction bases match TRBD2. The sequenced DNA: TGTGCCAGCAGCTTAGAAGGTGGCGGGAGGGGGACGAACACCGGGGAGCTGTTTTTT. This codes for CASSLEGGGRGTNTGELFF. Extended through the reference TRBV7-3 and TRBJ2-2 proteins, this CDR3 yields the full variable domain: GAGVSQTPSNKVTEKGKYVELRCDPISGHTALYWYRQSLGQGPEFLIYFQGTGAADDSGLPNDRFFAVRPEGSVSTLKIQRTERGDSAVYLCASSLEGGGRGTNTGELFFGEGSRLTVL.